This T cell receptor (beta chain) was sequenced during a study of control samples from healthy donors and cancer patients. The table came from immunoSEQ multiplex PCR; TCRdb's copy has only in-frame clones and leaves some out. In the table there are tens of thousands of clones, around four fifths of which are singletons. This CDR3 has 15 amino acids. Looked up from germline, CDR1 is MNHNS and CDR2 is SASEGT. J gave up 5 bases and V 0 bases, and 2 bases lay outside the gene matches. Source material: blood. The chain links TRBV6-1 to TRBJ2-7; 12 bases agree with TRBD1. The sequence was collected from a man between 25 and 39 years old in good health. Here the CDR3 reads CASSEAGTGGHEQYF. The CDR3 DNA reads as TGTGCCAGCAGTGAAGCCGGGACAGGGGGCCACGAGCAGTACTTC.